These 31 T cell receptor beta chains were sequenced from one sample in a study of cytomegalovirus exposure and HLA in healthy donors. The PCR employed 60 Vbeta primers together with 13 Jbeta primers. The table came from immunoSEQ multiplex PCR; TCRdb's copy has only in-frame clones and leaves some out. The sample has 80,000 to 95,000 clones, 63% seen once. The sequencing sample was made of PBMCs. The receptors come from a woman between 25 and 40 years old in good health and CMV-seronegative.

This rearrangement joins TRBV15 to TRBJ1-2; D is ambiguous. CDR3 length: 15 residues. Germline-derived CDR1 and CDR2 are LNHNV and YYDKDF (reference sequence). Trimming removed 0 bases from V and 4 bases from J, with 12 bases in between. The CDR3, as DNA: TGTGCCACCAGCAGAGAACCATGGAGCGGCTATGGCTACACCTTC. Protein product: CATSREPWSGYGYTF.

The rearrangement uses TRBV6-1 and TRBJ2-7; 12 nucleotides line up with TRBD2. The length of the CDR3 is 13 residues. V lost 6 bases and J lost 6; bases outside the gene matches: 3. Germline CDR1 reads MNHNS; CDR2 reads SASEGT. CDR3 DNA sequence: TGTGCCAGCAGGCTAGCGGGAGGGAGCGAGCAGTACTTC. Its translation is CASRLAGGSEQYF.

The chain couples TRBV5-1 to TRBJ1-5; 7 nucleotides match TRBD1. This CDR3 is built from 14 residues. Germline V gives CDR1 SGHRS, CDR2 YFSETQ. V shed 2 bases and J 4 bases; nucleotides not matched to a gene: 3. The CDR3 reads CASSFGTENQPQHF. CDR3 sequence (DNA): TGCGCCAGCAGCTTCGGGACAGAAAATCAGCCCCAGCATTTT.

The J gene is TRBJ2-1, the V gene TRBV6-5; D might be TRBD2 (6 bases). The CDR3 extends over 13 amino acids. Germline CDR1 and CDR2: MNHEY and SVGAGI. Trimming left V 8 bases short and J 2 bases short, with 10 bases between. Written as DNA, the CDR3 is TGTGCCAGCGTGGGGGGTCCCTACAATGAGCAGTTCTTC. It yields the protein CASVGGPYNEQFF.

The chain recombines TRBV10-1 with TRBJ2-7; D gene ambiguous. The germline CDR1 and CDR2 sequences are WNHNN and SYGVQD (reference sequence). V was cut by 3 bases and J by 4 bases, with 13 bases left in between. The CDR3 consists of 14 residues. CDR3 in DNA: TGCGCCAGCAGTGACTCCGCGGCAAGGTACGAGCAGTACTTC. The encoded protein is CASSDSAARYEQYF.

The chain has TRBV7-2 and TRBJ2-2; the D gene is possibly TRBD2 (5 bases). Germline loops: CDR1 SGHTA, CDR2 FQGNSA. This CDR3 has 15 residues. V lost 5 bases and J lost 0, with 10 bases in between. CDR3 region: CASSPRRSNTGELFF. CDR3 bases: TGTGCCAGCAGCCCCCGGAGGTCGAACACCGGGGAGCTGTTTTTT.

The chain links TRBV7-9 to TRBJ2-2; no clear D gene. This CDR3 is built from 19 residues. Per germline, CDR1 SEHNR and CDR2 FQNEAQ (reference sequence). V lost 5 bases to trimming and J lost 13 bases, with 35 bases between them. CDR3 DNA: TGTGCCAGCAGCCCAGCTCTTGCGGCCCTCGGCCCCCCTCTCGCGTTGCTGTTTTTT. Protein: CASSPALAALGPPLALLFF.

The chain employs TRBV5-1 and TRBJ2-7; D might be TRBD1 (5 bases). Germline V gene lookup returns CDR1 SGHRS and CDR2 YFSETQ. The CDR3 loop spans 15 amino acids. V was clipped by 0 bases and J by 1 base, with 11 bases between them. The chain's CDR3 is CASSLVSGSSYEQYF. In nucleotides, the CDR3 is TGCGCCAGCAGCTTGGTGTCAGGGTCGTCCTACGAGCAGTACTTC.

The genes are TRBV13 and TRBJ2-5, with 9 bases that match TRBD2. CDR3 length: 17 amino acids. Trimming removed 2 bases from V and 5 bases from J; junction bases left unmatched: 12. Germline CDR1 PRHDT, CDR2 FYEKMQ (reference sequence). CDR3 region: CASSLKVAGVRRETQYF. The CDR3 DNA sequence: TGTGCCAGCAGCTTAAAGGTAGCGGGGGTGCGGCGGGAGACCCAGTACTTC.

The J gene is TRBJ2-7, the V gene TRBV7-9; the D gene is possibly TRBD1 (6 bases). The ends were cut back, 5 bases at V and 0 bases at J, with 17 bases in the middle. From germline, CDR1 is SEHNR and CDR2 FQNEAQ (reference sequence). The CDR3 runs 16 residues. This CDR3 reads CASSQRDTSSSYEQYF. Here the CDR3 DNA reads TGTGCCAGCAGCCAACGGGACACCTCAAGCTCCTACGAGCAGTACTTC. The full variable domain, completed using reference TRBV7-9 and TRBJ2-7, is DTGVSQNPRHKITKRGQNVTFRCDPISEHNRLYWYRQTLGQGPEFLTYFQNEAQLEKSRLLSDRFSAERPKGSFSTLEIQRTEQGDSAMYLCASSQRDTSSSYEQYFGPGTRLTVT.

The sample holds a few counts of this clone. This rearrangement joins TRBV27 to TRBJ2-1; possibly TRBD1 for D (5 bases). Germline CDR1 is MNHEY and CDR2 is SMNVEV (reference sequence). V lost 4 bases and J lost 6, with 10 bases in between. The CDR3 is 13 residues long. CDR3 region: CASSSPGPNEQFF. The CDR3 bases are TGTGCCAGCAGTTCGCCAGGGCCCAATGAGCAGTTCTTC.

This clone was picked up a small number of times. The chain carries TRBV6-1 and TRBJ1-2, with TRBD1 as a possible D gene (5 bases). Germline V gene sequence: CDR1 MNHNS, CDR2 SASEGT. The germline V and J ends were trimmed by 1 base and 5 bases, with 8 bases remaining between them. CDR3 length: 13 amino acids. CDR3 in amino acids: CASSEGGWYGYTF. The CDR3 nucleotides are TGTGCCAGCAGTGAAGGGGGCTGGTATGGCTACACCTTC.

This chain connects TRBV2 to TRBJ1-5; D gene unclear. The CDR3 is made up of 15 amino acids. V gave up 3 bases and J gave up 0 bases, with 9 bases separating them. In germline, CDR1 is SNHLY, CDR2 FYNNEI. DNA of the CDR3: TGTGCCAGCAGTGAGTGGCCCCATAGCAATCAGCCCCAGCATTTT. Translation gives CASSEWPHSNQPQHF.

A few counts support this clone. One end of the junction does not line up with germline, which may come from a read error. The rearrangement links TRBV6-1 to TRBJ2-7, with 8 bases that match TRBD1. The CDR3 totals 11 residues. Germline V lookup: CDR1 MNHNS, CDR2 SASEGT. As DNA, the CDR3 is TGTGCCAGCAGTGAAAATCCGGGACAGGAATTC. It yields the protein CASSENPGQEF.

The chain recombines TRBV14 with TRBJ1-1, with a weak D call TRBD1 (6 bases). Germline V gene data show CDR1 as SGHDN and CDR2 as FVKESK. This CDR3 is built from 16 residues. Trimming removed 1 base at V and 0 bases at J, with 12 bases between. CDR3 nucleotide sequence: TGTGCCAGCAGCCAAGTTTCAGGGGTCATGAACACTGAAGCTTTCTTT. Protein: CASSQVSGVMNTEAFF.

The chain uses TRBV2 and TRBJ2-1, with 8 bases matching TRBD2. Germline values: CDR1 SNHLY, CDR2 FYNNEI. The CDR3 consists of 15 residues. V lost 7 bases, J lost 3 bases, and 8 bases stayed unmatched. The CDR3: CASIPERGSYNEQFF. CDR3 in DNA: TGTGCCAGCATTCCCGAGCGGGGGAGCTACAATGAGCAGTTCTTC.

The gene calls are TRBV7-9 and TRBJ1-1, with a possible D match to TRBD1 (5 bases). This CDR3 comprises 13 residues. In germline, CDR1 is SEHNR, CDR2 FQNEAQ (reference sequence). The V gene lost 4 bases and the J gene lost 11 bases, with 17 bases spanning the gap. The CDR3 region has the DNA TGTGCCAGCAGCTCACAGGATTACGAGGATGCTTTCTTT. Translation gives CASSSQDYEDAFF.

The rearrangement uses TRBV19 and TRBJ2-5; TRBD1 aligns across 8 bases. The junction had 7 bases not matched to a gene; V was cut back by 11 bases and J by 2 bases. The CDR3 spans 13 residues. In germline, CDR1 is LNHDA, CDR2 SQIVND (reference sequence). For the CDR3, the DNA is TGTGCCGTGGCTAGGACAGGGCAAGAGACCCAGTACTTC. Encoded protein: CAVARTGQETQYF.

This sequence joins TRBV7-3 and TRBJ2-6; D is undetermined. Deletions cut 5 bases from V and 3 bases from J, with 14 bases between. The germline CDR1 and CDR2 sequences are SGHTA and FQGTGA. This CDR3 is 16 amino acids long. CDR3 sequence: CASSQARVVGANVLTF. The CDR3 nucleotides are TGTGCCAGCAGCCAGGCTCGCGTCGTTGGGGCCAACGTCCTGACTTTC.

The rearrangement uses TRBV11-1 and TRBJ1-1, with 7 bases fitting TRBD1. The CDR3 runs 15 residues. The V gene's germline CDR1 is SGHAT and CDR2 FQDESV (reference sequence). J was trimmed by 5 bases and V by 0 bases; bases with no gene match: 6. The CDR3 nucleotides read TGTGCCAGCAGCTTAGCGGCAGGGGGGATGACTGAAGCTTTCTTT. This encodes CASSLAAGGMTEAFF.

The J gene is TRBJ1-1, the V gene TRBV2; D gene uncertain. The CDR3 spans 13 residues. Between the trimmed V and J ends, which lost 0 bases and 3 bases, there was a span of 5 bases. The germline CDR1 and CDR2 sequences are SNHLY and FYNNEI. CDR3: CASSEAGDTEAFF. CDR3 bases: TGTGCCAGCAGTGAAGCGGGAGACACTGAAGCTTTCTTT.

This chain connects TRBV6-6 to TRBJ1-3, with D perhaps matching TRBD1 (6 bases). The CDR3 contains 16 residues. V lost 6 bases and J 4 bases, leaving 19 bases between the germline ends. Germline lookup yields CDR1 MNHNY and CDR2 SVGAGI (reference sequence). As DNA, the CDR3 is TGTGCCAGCAGCCCGGGACACACTACAGCCGGAAACACCATATATTTT. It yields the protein CASSPGHTTAGNTIYF.

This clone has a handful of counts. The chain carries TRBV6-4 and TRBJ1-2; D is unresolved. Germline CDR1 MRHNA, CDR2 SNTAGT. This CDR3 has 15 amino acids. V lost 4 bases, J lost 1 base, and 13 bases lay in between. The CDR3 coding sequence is TGTGCCAGCAGTGCCTCGTCTACGATTAACTATGGCTACACCTTC. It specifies CASSASSTINYGYTF.

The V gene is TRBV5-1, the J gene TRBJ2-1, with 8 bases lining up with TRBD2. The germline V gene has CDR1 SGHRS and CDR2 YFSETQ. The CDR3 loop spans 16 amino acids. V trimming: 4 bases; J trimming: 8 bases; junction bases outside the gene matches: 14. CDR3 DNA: TGCGCCAGCAGCGAACCGGGACTAGATGTGGCCCATGAGCAGTTCTTC. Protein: CASSEPGLDVAHEQFF.

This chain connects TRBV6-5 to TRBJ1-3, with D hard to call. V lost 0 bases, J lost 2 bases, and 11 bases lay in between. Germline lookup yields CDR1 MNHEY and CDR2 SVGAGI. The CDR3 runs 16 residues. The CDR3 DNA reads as TGTGCCAGCAGTTACTCGTGGTTGAGGGCTGGAAACACCATATATTTT. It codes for CASSYSWLRAGNTIYF.

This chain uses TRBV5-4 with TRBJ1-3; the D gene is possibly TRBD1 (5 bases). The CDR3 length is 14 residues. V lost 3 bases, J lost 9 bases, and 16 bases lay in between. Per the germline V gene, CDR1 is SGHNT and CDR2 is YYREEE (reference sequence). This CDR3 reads CASSSTTGSSTIYF. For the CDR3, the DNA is TGTGCCAGCAGCTCGACCACAGGCTCTTCCACCATATATTTT.

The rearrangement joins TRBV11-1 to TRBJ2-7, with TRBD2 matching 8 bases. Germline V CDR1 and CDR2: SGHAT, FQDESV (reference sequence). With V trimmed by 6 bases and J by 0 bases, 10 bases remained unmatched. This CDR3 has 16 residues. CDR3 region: CASSSGGGRSSYEQYF. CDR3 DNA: TGTGCCAGCAGTTCCGGGGGGGGCAGGAGCTCCTACGAGCAGTACTTC.

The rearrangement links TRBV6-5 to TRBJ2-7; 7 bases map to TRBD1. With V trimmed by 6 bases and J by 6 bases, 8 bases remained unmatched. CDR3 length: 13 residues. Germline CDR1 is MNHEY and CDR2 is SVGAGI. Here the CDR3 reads CASSYGQAGEQYF. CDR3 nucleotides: TGTGCCAGCAGCTATGGACAGGCCGGCGAGCAGTACTTC.

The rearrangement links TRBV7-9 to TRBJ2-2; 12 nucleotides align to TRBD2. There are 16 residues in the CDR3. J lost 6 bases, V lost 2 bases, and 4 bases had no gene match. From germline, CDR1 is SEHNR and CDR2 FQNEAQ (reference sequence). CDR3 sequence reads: CASSLRTSGAAGELFF. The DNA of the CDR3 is TGTGCCAGCAGCTTACGGACTAGCGGGGCCGCCGGGGAGCTGTTTTTT.

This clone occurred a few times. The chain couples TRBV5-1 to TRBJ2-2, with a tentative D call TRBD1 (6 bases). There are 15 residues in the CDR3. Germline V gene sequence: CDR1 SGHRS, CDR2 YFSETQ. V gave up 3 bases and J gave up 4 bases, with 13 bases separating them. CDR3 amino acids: CASSSRGRGTGELFF. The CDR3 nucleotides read TGCGCCAGCAGCTCCCGGGGCAGGGGCACCGGGGAGCTGTTTTTT.

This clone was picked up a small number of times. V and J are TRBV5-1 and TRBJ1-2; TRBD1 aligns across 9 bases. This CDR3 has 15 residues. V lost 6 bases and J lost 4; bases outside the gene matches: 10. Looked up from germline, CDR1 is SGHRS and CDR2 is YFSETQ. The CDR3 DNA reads TGCGCCAGCACCCGGGACAGGGTTGATAGCTATGGCTACACCTTC. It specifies CASTRDRVDSYGYTF.